This TCR beta chain was profiled in a study of blood T cell repertoires in COVID-19. Sequencing was performed with immunoSEQ multiplex PCR; in TCRdb, only in-frame clones are kept and a portion is missing. The repertoire holds 260,000 or so clones, with roughly 80% as singletons. Germline V lookup: CDR1 SGHNT, CDR2 YYREEE (reference sequence). Trimming cost V 2 bases and J 0 bases; bases outside gene matches: 6. The CDR3 is 17 residues long. The sequence was collected from a woman in her 40s who had been exposed to COVID-19. The chain couples TRBV5-4 to TRBJ2-3; 10 bases align to TRBD2. The sequencing input was PBMCs or T cells enriched from blood (not recorded which). CDR3 sequence (DNA): TGTGCCAGCAGCTTTGTTATAGCGGGGGGCAGCACAGATACGCAGTATTTT. Translating it yields CASSFVIAGGSTDTQYF.